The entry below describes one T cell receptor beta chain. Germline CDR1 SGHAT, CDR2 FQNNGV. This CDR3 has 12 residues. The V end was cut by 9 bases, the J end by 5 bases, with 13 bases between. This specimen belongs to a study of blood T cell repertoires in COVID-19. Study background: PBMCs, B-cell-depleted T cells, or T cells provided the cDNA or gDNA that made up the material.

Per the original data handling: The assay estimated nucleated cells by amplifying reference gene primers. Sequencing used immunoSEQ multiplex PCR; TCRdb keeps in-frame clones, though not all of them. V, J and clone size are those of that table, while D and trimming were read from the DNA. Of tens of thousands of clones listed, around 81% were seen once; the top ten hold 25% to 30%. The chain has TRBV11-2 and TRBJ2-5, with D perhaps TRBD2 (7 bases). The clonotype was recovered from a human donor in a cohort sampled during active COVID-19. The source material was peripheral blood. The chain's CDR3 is CASKQGGETQYF. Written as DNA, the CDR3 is TGTGCCAGTAAACAGGGAGGGGAGACCCAGTACTTC.